Listed below are T cell receptor beta chains from one sample, sequenced in a study of glioma-infiltrating T cells. TCRdb processed the multiplex PCR reads anew with MiXCR; each CDR3 protein has one entry. The sample lists about 410,000 distinct CDR3 sequences, more than 35% occurring once. The sequenced material came from glioma tissue, nonneoplastic brain tissue, or PBMCs (not recorded which). The receptors shown here come from a human donor with low-grade glioma or glioblastoma, undergoing nonglioma brain surgery, or in good health (not recorded which). The CDR3 runs from the conserved cysteine through the conserved F or W. A D gene is named only where the DNA matches it firmly. Rows give clone size only sometimes, using once, few, many, or a class for an expanded clone.

D	V	J	length	size	DNA	CDR3
TRBD1	TRBV19	TRBJ1-5	16	-	TGTGCCAGTAGTTCTTGGACAGGAGTTAGCAATCAGCCCCAGCATTTT	CASSSWTGVSNQPQHF
-	TRBV19	TRBJ2-1	14	-	TGTGCCAGTAGTCCGACCCGTTTAAACAATGAGCAGTTCTTC	CASSPTRLNNEQFF
TRBD2	TRBV4-1	TRBJ2-1	18	-	TGCGCCAGCAGCCAAAATTGGCTAGCGGGAGGCCACTACAATGAGCAGTTCTTC	CASSQNWLAGGHYNEQFF
-	TRBV14	TRBJ2-1	13	-	TGTGCCAGCAGCCAAGAGAACTACAATGAGCAGTTCTTC	CASSQENYNEQFF
TRBD2	TRBV5-4	TRBJ2-5	13	-	TGTGCCAGCAGCCCGGGGGGACTAGCGTCTCAGTACTTC	CASSPGGLASQYF
-	TRBV7-2	TRBJ1-5	16	many	TGTGCCAGCAGCTTAGAAGGGGGTTATAGCAATCAGCCCCAGCATTTT	CASSLEGGYSNQPQHF
TRBD1	TRBV6-5	TRBJ2-3	15	-	TGTGCCAGCAGCGGGACAGATGGGGGCACAGATACGCAGTATTTT	CASSGTDGGTDTQYF
TRBD2	TRBV7-2	TRBJ2-3	16	few	TGTGCCAGCAGCTTATGGACTAGCGGGATCTCAGATACGCAGTATTTT	CASSLWTSGISDTQYF
TRBD2	TRBV28	TRBJ2-1	14	few	TGTGCCAGCACCCTAGCGGACTCCTACAATGAGCAGTTCTTC	CASTLADSYNEQFF
-	TRBV18	TRBJ2-3	15	-	TGTGCCAGCTCACCGAGCGGATCTAGCACAGATACGCAGTATTTT	CASSPSGSSTDTQYF
-	TRBV20-1	TRBJ2-7	15	few	TGCAGTGCTAGAGCTATATCAGGGGCGCGGTACGAGCAGTACTTC	CSARAISGARYEQYF
-	TRBV3-1	TRBJ2-7	14	-	TGTGCCAGCAGCCTAGACATTGGGACCTACGAGCAGTACTTC	CASSLDIGTYEQYF
-	TRBV6-1	TRBJ1-5	17	many	TGTGCCAGCAGACCTCCAGACACCTCCTATAGCAATCAGCCCCAGCATTTT	CASRPPDTSYSNQPQHF
-	TRBV29-1	TRBJ2-7	11	-	TGCAGCGTCGAGATTGTACTCGAGCAGTACTTC	CSVEIVLEQYF
-	TRBV10-3	TRBJ2-5	13	few	TGTGCCACCTCGGTCCTTACCCAAGAGACCCAGTACTTC	CATSVLTQETQYF
TRBD1	TRBV28	TRBJ2-1	15	-	TGTGCCAGCAGCACACCGGGACAGGGGGCCTATGAGCAGTTCTTC	CASSTPGQGAYEQFF
TRBD2	TRBV7-2	TRBJ2-3	15	-	TGTGCCAGCAGCTTAGCTAGCGGGAGGGTAGATACGCAGTATTTT	CASSLASGRVDTQYF
TRBD1	TRBV20-1	TRBJ2-5	13	-	TGCAGTGCTAGCCCGGGACAGCAAGAGACCCAGTACTTC	CSASPGQQETQYF
-	TRBV6-6	TRBJ1-5	17	many	TGTGCCAGCAGTTACCGAGGGAACACTTATAGCAATCAGCCCCAGCATTTT	CASSYRGNTYSNQPQHF
-	TRBV20-1	TRBJ1-5	13	-	TGCAGTGCTAGAGCCCAAAGCAATCAGCCCCAGCATTTT	CSARAQSNQPQHF
TRBD1	TRBV15	TRBJ2-7	15	-	TGTGCCACCAGCAGACAGGGACAGGGTGTCTACGAGCAGTACTTC	CATSRQGQGVYEQYF
-	TRBV20-1	TRBJ1-5	12	many	TGCAGTGCTAGGCCCGCCGATCAGCCCCAGCATTTT	CSARPADQPQHF
TRBD1	TRBV12-3/TRBV12-4	TRBJ1-1	11	-	TGTGCCAGCAAATTACAGGGGGAAGCTTTCTTT	CASKLQGEAFF
TRBD1	TRBV6-2/TRBV6-3	TRBJ1-2	13	-	TGTGCCAGCAGGGACAGGGGAAAGCCGGGCTACACCTTC	CASRDRGKPGYTF
TRBD1	TRBV28	TRBJ1-6	15	-	TGTGCCAGCAGTTTCCGGGACAGGGCCGGTTCACCCCTCCACTTT	CASSFRDRAGSPLHF
-	TRBV2	TRBJ2-1	13	-	TGTGCCAGCAGTGAATGGGCCCCAGGAGGGCAGTTCTTC	CASSEWAPGGQFF
-	TRBV27	TRBJ2-1	18	many	TGTGCCAGCAGTCCAATAGGGGGGAGTATAGGCTCCTACAATGAGCAGTTCTTC	CASSPIGGSIGSYNEQFF
-	TRBV6-1	TRBJ2-1	14	-	TGTGCCAGCCACTCCTCTAGCGAACACAATGAGCAGTTCTTC	CASHSSSEHNEQFF
TRBD1	TRBV6-2/TRBV6-3	TRBJ2-7	11	many	TGTGCCAGCAGTCAAGGACAGGGAGAGTACTTC	CASSQGQGEYF
-	TRBV19	TRBJ1-1	13	once	TGTGCCAGTAGTATTCGGGACGGCTATGAAGCTTTCTTT	CASSIRDGYEAFF
TRBD1	TRBV6-2/TRBV6-3	TRBJ2-1	16	few	TGTGCCAGCAGTTACGACAGGGAGTCTTCCTACAATGAGCAGTTCTTC	CASSYDRESSYNEQFF
-	TRBV28	TRBJ1-2	13	many	TGTGCCAGCACTCTCAAAGGTCCCTATGGCTACACCTTC	CASTLKGPYGYTF
-	TRBV20-1	TRBJ2-5	12	many	TGCAGTGCTAAGGGGGTAGCAGAGACCCAGTACTTC	CSAKGVAETQYF
TRBD2	TRBV4-1	TRBJ2-3	16	-	TGCGCCAGCAGCCACCCGTCTAGCGGGACCACAGATACGCAGTATTTT	CASSHPSSGTTDTQYF
-	TRBV4-2	TRBJ2-7	13	-	TGTGCCAGCAGCCAACTCGGCACCTACGAGCAGTACTTC	CASSQLGTYEQYF
-	TRBV27	TRBJ2-7	16	many	TGTGCCAGCGACGGAACCCCGTGGGGAAGCTCCTACGAGCAGTACTTC	CASDGTPWGSSYEQYF
TRBD2	TRBV27	TRBJ2-1	18	few	TGTGCCAGCAGTTTACTCTCCACTAGCGGGAGCTCCTACAATGAGCAGTTCTTC	CASSLLSTSGSSYNEQFF
TRBD1	TRBV28	TRBJ2-6	17	-	TGTGCCAGCAGGGCAACAGGGGGCCTCTCTGGGGCCAACGTCCTGACTTTC	CASRATGGLSGANVLTF
-	TRBV7-6	TRBJ2-5	13	-	TGTGCTAGCAGCAGGACACCCCAAGAGACCCAGTACTTC	CASSRTPQETQYF
-	TRBV20-1	TRBJ2-7	14	many	TGCAGTGCTAGGCGGGACCCTTCCTCCTACGAGCAGTACTTC	CSARRDPSSYEQYF
TRBD1	TRBV9	TRBJ2-3	14	-	TGTGCCAGCAGCGCCGGGACAGGGGATCAGCCCCAGTATTTT	CASSAGTGDQPQYF
TRBD1	TRBV20-1	TRBJ2-1	15	few	TGCAGTGCTAGAGATACGGGACAGGGAGAGAATGAGCAGTTCTTC	CSARDTGQGENEQFF
TRBD2	TRBV2	TRBJ2-1	15	few	TGTGCCAGCAGCGGACTAGCGGGATTTTACAATGAGCAGTTCTTC	CASSGLAGFYNEQFF
TRBD2	TRBV28	TRBJ2-1	14	many	TGTGCCAGCAGCAAGACTAGCGGGGTTAATGAGCAGTTCTTC	CASSKTSGVNEQFF
-	TRBV28	TRBJ2-1	12	-	TGTGCCAGAAGTTTCCAATACGATGAGCAGTTCTTC	CARSFQYDEQFF
TRBD2	TRBV20-1	TRBJ2-3	15	-	TGCAGTGCCCTGGCAGCGGGAGGAGCCACAGATACGCAGTATTTT	CSALAAGGATDTQYF
TRBD2	TRBV27	TRBJ2-5	13	many	TGTGCCAGCAGTTTATATGCGGGAGCGGCCCAGTACTTC	CASSLYAGAAQYF
TRBD2	TRBV28	TRBJ2-1	16	few	TGTGCCAGCAGTCCCTATATGACTAGCAGAGGGACTGAGCAGTTCTTC	CASSPYMTSRGTEQFF
TRBD2	TRBV6-2/TRBV6-3	TRBJ2-7	17	few	TGTGCCAGCAGTCCCGAGGGAGTGACTAGCGAAACCTACGAGCAGTACTTC	CASSPEGVTSETYEQYF
TRBD2	TRBV7-2	TRBJ2-3	18	-	TGTGCCAGCAGCTTAAAACTAGCGGGCCCTTTTAGCACAGATACGCAGTATTTT	CASSLKLAGPFSTDTQYF
-	TRBV4-3	TRBJ2-1	15	many	TGCGCCAGCAGCCAAGATCGGGGCAGGGGCGACGAGCAGTTCTTC	CASSQDRGRGDEQFF
-	TRBV7-2	TRBJ1-2	13	-	TGTGCCAGCAGCTTAGCGCGCAGGACTGGCTACACCTTC	CASSLARRTGYTF
-	TRBV20-1	TRBJ2-4	13	few	TGCAGTGTCACGCAATGGGATAGAAACATTCAGTACTTC	CSVTQWDRNIQYF
-	TRBV4-1	TRBJ2-7	17	-	TGCGCCAGCAGCCAAGAGGCAGGACAGTGGGGCTCCGACGAGCAGTACTTC	CASSQEAGQWGSDEQYF